A selection of T cell receptor beta chains follows, all from one sample in a study of technical replicates of blood from several donors. Only in-frame clones appear in the TCRdb table, and some are missing; sequencing was by immunoSEQ multiplex PCR. The table has 60,000 or so clones, approximately 97% seen once; the top ten hold 0.19%. Source material: T cells isolated from PBMCs. These receptors were collected from a human donor in good health. The conserved cysteine and the conserved F or W are not part of the CDR3 here. Size tells how often a clone was seen (once, few, many) or the class of an expanded clone, and some rows leave it out.

clone size: .
V gene: TRBV9
CDR3 protein: ASSVTSASTDTQY

clone size: .
V gene: TRBV15
CDR3 protein: ATSRDWGLAGGTDTQY

clone size: .
V gene: TRBV11-2
CDR3 protein: ASSLNRAGDGQF

clone size: .
V gene: TRBV6-6
CDR3 protein: ASSIWQVLNTEAF

clone size: .
V gene: TRBV15
CDR3 protein: ATSGGRANTGELF

clone size: .
V gene: TRBV10-1
CDR3 protein: ASSDPGQGVYEQY

clone size: .
V gene: TRBV5-1
CDR3 protein: ASSWSGGTRETQY

clone size: .
V gene: TRBV19
CDR3 protein: ASSTPGLAGGSSYNEQF

clone size: .
V gene: TRBV5-1
CDR3 protein: ASSWRPSGQGGYEQY

clone size: once
V gene: TRBV2
CDR3 protein: ASVTSRHTQETQY

clone size: .
V gene: TRBV11-2
CDR3 protein: ASSPTGAVPNEKLF

clone size: .
V gene: TRBV5-4
CDR3 protein: ASSLGTSAWDTEAF

clone size: .
V gene: TRBV6-1
CDR3 protein: ASSLEPEAF

clone size: .
V gene: TRBV28
CDR3 protein: ASSFGTGLYGYT

clone size: .
V gene: TRBV9
CDR3 protein: ASSESGRINEQF

clone size: once
V gene: TRBV10-1
CDR3 protein: ATSTAKNIQY

clone size: .
V gene: TRBV4-1
CDR3 protein: ASSYRANLDPKAKNIQY

clone size: .
V gene: TRBV28
CDR3 protein: ASREPAISYEQY

clone size: .
V gene: TRBV29-1
CDR3 protein: SVGPLFNGAGRGQY

clone size: .
V gene: TRBV7-6
CDR3 protein: ASSFGEDRANYGYT

clone size: once
V gene: TRBV4-1
CDR3 protein: ASSPIPYNSPLH

clone size: once
V gene: TRBV19
CDR3 protein: ASILRGTDTQY

clone size: .
V gene: TRBV9
CDR3 protein: ASSTSNREYTEAF

clone size: .
V gene: TRBV7-9
CDR3 protein: ASSPTGYNQPQH

clone size: once
V gene: TRBV28
CDR3 protein: ASSPLNLGQVLTNYGYT

clone size: .
V gene: TRBV5-1
CDR3 protein: ASSGQGETEAF

clone size: .
V gene: TRBV2
CDR3 protein: ASSEREVISYEQY

clone size: .
V gene: TRBV21-1
CDR3 protein: ASGRVSPPTSGNTIY

clone size: .
V gene: TRBV28
CDR3 protein: ASLSTAIKRNEQF

clone size: .
V gene: TRBV10-3
CDR3 protein: AISERGGGVSNQPQH

clone size: .
V gene: TRBV9
CDR3 protein: ASSSQGGSTEAF

clone size: .
V gene: TRBV6-5
CDR3 protein: ASRPTRRYGYT

clone size: .
V gene: TRBV27
CDR3 protein: ASARTASNYGYT

clone size: .
V gene: TRBV10-3
CDR3 protein: AIRVQGNTEAF

clone size: .
V gene: TRBV5-5
CDR3 protein: ASCSDRVNTQY

clone size: .
V gene: TRBV12-5
CDR3 protein: ASGTGLAGGPGETQY